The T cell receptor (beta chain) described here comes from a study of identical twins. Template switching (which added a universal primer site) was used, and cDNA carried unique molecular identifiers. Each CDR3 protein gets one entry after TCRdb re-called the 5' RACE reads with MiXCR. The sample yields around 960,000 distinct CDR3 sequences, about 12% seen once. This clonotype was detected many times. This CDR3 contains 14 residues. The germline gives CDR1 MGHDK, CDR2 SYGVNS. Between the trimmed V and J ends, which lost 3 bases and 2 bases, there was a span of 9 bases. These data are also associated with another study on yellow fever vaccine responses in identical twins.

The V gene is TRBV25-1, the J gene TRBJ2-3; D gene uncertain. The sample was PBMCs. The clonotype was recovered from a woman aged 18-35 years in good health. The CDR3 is CASSDKQHTDTQYF. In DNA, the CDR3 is TGTGCCAGCAGTGATAAGCAGCACACAGATACGCAGTATTTT.